Following are 13 T cell receptor beta chains from one sample sequenced in a study of cytomegalovirus exposure and HLA in healthy donors. 13 Jbeta primers and 60 Vbeta primers were used for the PCR. TCRdb's table, derived via immunoSEQ multiplex PCR, lists solely in-frame clones and lacks some. Here the sample spans approximately 100,000 clones, over 9% being singletons. Sequencing was performed on PBMCs. The source is a man between 35 and 55 years old in good health and CMV-seropositive.

The table lists this clone with a count of one. The chain has TRBV9 and TRBJ1-2; 7 nucleotides match TRBD1. This CDR3 is built from 12 residues. CDR1 SGDLS and CDR2 YYNGEE come from the germline V gene. The V and J ends lost 3 bases and 6 bases, in that order; junction bases with no gene match: 2. The DNA of the CDR3 is TGTGCCAGCAGCGGACAGGGAAATGGCTACACCTTC. It encodes CASSGQGNGYTF. Full variable domain (remainder filled in from reference TRBV9 and TRBJ1-2): DSGVTQTPKHLITATGQRVTLRCSPRSGDLSVYWYQQSLDQGLQFLIQYYNGEERAKGNILERFSAQQFPDLHSELNLSSLELGDSALYFCASSGQGNGYTFGSGTRLTVV.

This chain joins TRBV9 and TRBJ2-5, with 9 bases aligning to TRBD2. J was trimmed by 5 bases and V by 1 base; bases with no gene match: 6. There are 15 residues in the CDR3. The germline CDR1 and CDR2 sequences are SGDLS and YYNGEE. The CDR3 DNA reads TGTGCCAGCAGCGTAATGCCTAGCGGGAAGGAGACCCAGTACTTC. Amino acid sequence: CASSVMPSGKETQYF.

This clone was seen a few times. This chain connects TRBV7-9 to TRBJ2-7; 16 bases map to TRBD2. CDR1 is SEHNR, CDR2 FQNEAQ, per germline (reference sequence). The CDR3 length is 18 residues. V gave up 5 bases and J gave up 5 bases; unmatched junction bases: 12. The CDR3 coding sequence is TGTGCCAGCAGCATGGGACTAGCGGGAGGGCCTTTGTTGCACGAGCAGTACTTC. Protein sequence: CASSMGLAGGPLLHEQYF.

This chain links TRBV6-5 with TRBJ2-2; 10 bases align to TRBD2. The CDR3 is made up of 15 amino acids. CDR1 and CDR2 (germline): MNHEY, SVGAGI. The junction had 9 bases not matched to a gene; V was cut back by 7 bases and J by 7 bases. The CDR3 sequence is CASTKRASGGGELFF. CDR3 DNA: TGTGCCAGCACTAAACGGGCTAGCGGGGGCGGGGAGCTGTTTTTT.

This rearrangement joins TRBV4-3 to TRBJ1-2; 9 nucleotides match TRBD1. V shed 1 base, J shed 5 bases, and the junction held 14 bases outside the gene matches. The CDR3 is 18 amino acids. The V gene's germline CDR1 is LGHNA and CDR2 YSLEER. The CDR3, as DNA: TGCGCCAGCAGCCAAGCGGGAACCGGGACAGGGAAAAGGTATGGCTACACCTTC. Translated, it gives CASSQAGTGTGKRYGYTF.

This clone was detected only a few times. The chain is built from TRBV7-9 and TRBJ2-5; 9 nucleotides align to TRBD1. The V gene's germline CDR1 is SEHNR and CDR2 FQNEAQ (reference sequence). The CDR3 covers 15 residues. J gave up 5 bases and V 5 bases, and 9 bases lay outside the gene matches. The CDR3 sequence is CASSPRDREFETQYF. CDR3 sequence (DNA): TGTGCCAGCAGCCCCCGGGACAGGGAATTCGAGACCCAGTACTTC.

This clone was detected only once. The J gene is TRBJ2-3, the V gene TRBV5-1, with a possible D match to TRBD1 (8 bases). This CDR3 comprises 15 residues. V lost 3 bases and J 3 bases, leaving 14 bases between the germline ends. Germline V gene lookup returns CDR1 SGHRS and CDR2 YFSETQ. The CDR3 sequence is CASSWTGRGTDTQYF. For the CDR3, the DNA is TGCGCCAGCAGCTGGACAGGGAGGGGGACAGATACGCAGTATTTT.

The chain links TRBV5-1 to TRBJ1-1; unclear D gene. Trimming cost V 2 bases and J 1 base, with 9 bases left between them. The CDR3 totals 14 residues. Germline V gene data show CDR1 as SGHRS and CDR2 as YFSETQ. The CDR3 here is CASSFFSENTEAFF. The DNA for the CDR3 is TGCGCCAGCAGCTTTTTCAGCGAGAACACTGAAGCTTTCTTT.

This clone was seen more than once but under ten times. J is TRBJ2-1 and V is TRBV13, with 11 bases identical to TRBD1. Germline trimming cut 4 bases from V and 7 bases from J; bases unmatched to any gene: 3. This CDR3 is 14 amino acids long. CDR1 is PRHDT, CDR2 FYEKMQ, per germline (reference sequence). CDR3 sequence (DNA): TGTGCCAGCAGCTCCCGGGACAGGGGGAATGAGCAGTTCTTC. Its protein is CASSSRDRGNEQFF.

This clone has just a few counts. The V gene is TRBV10-2, the J gene TRBJ2-3; no clear D gene. CDR1 is WSHSY, CDR2 SAAADI, per germline. The CDR3 runs to 16 residues. Deletions cut 7 bases from V and 2 bases from J, with 19 bases between. CDR3 amino acids: CASTPLAEGPTDTQYF. The CDR3 nucleotides read TGCGCCAGCACCCCACTTGCGGAAGGTCCCACAGATACGCAGTATTTT.

This clone was seen only a few times. The rearrangement links TRBV7-9 to TRBJ2-7; D gene ambiguous. Germline CDR1 is SEHNR and CDR2 is FQNEAQ (reference sequence). The CDR3 runs 13 residues. The germline V and J ends were trimmed by 1 base and 2 bases, with 6 bases remaining between them. The chain's CDR3 is CASSLVGAYEQYF. In DNA form, the CDR3 reads TGTGCCAGCAGCTTAGTGGGCGCCTACGAGCAGTACTTC.

The chain joins TRBV7-9 to TRBJ2-1, with 10 bases aligning to TRBD1. This CDR3 is 14 amino acids long. Germline V CDR1 and CDR2: SEHNR, FQNEAQ (reference sequence). The V and J ends lost 5 bases and 5 bases, in that order; junction bases with no gene match: 3. CDR3 protein: CASSPGTGDNEQFF. The CDR3, as DNA: TGTGCCAGCAGCCCCGGGACAGGGGACAATGAGCAGTTCTTC.

The count of this clone is one. The chain has TRBV7-2 and TRBJ2-7; 7 nucleotides match TRBD1. This CDR3 has 14 amino acids. V was pared by 5 bases and J by 2 bases, with 6 bases of the junction left unmatched. Germline values: CDR1 SGHTA, CDR2 FQGNSA. The CDR3 loop reads CASSRRDSTYEQYF. For the CDR3, the DNA is TGTGCCAGCAGCCGCCGGGACAGCACCTACGAGCAGTACTTC.